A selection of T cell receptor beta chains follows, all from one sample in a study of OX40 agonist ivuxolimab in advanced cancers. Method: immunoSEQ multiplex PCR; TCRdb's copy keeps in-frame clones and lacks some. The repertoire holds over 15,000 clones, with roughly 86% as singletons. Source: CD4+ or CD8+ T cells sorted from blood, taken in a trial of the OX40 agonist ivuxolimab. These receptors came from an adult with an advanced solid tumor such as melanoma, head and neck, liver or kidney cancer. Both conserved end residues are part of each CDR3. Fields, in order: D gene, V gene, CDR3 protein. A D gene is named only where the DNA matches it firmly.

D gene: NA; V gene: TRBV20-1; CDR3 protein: CSATTDTQYF
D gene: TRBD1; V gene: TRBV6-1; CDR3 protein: CASGPGTGSHEQYF
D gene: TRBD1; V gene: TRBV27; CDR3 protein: CASSLRDRVETQYF
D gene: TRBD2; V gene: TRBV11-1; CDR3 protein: CARSCVMTSGSSYNEQFF
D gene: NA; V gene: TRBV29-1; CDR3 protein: CSAEGTDRDSTQYF
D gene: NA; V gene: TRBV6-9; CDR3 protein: CASSYSTCSHSGNTIYF
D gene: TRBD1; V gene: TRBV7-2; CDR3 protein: CASSLRVWDRLGVNTEAFF
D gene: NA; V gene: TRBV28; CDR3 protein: CASSWDRSETQYF
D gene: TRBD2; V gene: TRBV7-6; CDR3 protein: CASSSFSPTSGGYEQYF
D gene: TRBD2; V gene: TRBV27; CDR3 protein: CASSLFGTTVNTDMQYF
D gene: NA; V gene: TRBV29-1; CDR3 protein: CSVQRGGRNAGELFF
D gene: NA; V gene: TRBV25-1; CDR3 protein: CASSGAWGVGSGANVLTF
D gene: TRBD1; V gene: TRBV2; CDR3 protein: CASVTGVGNTEAFF
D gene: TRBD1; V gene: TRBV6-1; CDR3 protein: CASSNGQVHQETQYF
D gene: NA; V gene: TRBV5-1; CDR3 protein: CASSAKVEATEAFF
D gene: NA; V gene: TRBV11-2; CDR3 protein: CASSLGQEYYIQQYF
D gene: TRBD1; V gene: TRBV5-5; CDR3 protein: CASSLTGVTDTQYF
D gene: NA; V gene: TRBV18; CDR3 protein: CASSPRGTNTEAFF
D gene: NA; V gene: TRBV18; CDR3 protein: CASSPGPGSSPLHF
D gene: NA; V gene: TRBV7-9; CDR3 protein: CASSLIGREAFF
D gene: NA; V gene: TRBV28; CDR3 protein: CASSSGQPIAKNIQYF
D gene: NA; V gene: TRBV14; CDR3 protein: CASSQGARNTEAFF
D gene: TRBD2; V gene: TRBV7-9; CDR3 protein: CASSAEGTSGSQETQYF